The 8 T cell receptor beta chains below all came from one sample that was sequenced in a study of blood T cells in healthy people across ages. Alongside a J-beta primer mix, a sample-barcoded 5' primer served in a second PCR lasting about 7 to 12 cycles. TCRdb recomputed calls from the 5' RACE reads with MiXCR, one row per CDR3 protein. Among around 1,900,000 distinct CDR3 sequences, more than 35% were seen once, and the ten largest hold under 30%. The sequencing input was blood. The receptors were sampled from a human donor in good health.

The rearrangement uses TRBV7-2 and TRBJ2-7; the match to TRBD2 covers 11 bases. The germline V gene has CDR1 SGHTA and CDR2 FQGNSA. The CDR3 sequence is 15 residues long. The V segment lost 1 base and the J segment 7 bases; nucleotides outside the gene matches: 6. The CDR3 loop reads CASSLGSGGAREQYF. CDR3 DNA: TGTGCCAGCAGCTTAGGTAGCGGGGGGGCACGGGAGCAGTACTTC.

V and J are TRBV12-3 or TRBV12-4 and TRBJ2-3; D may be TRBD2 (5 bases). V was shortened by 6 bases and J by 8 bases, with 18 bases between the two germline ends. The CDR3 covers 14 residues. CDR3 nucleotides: TGTGCCAGCAGAAACACGGACCTGGGGAGTACGCAGTATTTT. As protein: CASRNTDLGSTQYF.

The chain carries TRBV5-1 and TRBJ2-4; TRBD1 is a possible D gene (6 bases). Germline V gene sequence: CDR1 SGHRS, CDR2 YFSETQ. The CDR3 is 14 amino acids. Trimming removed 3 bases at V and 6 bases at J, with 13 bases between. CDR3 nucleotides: TGCGCCAGCAGCTCCCGACAGGATCCAAACATTCAGTACTTC. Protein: CASSSRQDPNIQYF.

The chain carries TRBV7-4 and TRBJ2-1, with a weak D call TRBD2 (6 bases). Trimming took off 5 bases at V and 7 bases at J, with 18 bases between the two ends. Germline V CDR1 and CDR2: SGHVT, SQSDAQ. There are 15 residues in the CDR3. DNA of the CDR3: TGTGCCAGCAGCATTGGAGGTGGAGGGCGGAATGAGCAGTTCTTC. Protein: CASSIGGGGRNEQFF.

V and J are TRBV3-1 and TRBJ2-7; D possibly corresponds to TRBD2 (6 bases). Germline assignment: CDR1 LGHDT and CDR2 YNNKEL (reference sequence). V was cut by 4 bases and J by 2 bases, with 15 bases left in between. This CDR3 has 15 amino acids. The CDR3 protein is CASSPGRDFTYEQYF. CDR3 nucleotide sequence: TGTGCCAGCAGCCCCGGCCGGGACTTTACCTACGAGCAGTACTTC.

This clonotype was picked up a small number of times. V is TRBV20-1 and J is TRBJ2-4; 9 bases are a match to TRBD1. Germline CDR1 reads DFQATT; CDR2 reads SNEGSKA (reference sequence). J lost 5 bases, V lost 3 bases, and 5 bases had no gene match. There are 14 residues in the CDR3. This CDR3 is CSARPGQGENIQYF. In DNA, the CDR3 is TGCAGTGCTAGGCCGGGACAGGGAGAAAACATTCAGTACTTC.

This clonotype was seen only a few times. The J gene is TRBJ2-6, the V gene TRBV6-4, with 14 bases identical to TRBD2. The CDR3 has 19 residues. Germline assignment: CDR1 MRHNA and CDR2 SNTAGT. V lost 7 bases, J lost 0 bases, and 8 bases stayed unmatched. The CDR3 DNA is TGTGCCAGCATACCCCCGGGACTAGCGGGGGACTCTGGGGCCAACGTCCTGACTTTC. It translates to CASIPPGLAGDSGANVLTF.

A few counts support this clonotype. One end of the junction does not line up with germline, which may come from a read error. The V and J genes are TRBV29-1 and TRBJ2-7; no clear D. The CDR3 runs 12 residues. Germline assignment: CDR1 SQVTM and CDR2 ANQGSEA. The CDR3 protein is CGVRTSSYEQYF. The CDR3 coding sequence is TGCGGCGTACGGACCAGCTCCTACGAGCAGTACTTC.